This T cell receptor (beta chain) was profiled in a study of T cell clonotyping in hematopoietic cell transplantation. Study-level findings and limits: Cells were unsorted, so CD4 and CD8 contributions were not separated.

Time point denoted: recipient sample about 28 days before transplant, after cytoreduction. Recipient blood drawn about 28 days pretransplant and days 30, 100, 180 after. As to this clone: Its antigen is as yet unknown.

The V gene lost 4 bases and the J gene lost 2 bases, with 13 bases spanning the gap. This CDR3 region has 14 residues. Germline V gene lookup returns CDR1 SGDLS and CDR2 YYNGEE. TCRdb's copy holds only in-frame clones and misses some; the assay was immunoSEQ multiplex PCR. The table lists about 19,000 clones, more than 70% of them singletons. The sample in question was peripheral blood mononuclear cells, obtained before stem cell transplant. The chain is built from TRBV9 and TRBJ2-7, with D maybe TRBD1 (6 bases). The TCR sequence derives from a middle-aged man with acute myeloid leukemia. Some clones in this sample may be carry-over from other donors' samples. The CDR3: CASSPGDNPYEQYF. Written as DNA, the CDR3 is TGTGCCAGCAGCCCCGGGGACAACCCCTACGAGCAGTACTTC.